The T cell receptor delta chain under discussion was sequenced for a study of gamma-delta T cells after stem cell transplantation. The CDR3 extends over 21 amino acids. V gave up 0 bases and J gave up 3 bases; unmatched junction bases: 16. Germline CDR1 GEAIGNYY, CDR2 EKD. TCRdb redid clone calling on the RT-PCR reads using CATT. The sample shows over a thousand delta-chain clones, more than 30% of them seen only once. The source material was gamma-delta T cells. This chain joins TRDV2 and TRDJ3; 7 bases line up with TRDD3. The TCR sequence derives from a human donor. It is not recorded whose cells these are; they may come from a transplant donor. CDR3 sequence (DNA): TGTGCCTGTGACACCCTGCTGGGGGGCGCCGAAAAAGGCTGGGACACCCGACAGATGTTTTTC. Protein sequence: CACDTLLGGAEKGWDTRQMFF.